Listed below are T cell receptor beta chains from one sample, sequenced in a study of cytomegalovirus exposure and HLA in healthy donors. Sequenced by immunoSEQ multiplex PCR; TCRdb stores in-frame clones only, minus some. This table holds approximately 160,000 clones, roughly three quarters found once. What was sequenced was PBMCs. Receptors were obtained from a woman between 35 and 50 years old in good health and CMV-seropositive. Both conserved end residues are part of each CDR3.

TRBV7-6	TRBJ2-1	CASSLALGQSYNEQFF
TRBV6-5	TRBJ2-7	CASSYQRTGYEQYF
TRBV27	TRBJ2-2	CASRLRWTENTGELFF
TRBV20-1	TRBJ1-1	CSASRGTEAFF
TRBV9	TRBJ2-1	CASSGAGPYNEQFF
TRBV30	TRBJ2-3	CAWMRGTDTQYF
TRBV18	TRBJ1-1	CASSPPRPNTEAFF
TRBV10-2	TRBJ2-3	CASSGTRASGTDTQYF
TRBV7-2	TRBJ2-7	CASSSSGGHSYEQCF
TRBV11-3	TRBJ2-1	CASSQGSTSGGRNEQFF
TRBV9	TRBJ2-7	CASSRMGGVAGHEQYF
TRBV10-3	TRBJ1-2	CAISLGGTNYGYTF
TRBV28	TRBJ2-7	CASSLNRGPLLGSYEQYF
TRBV6-6	TRBJ2-7	CASRGAFYEQYF
TRBV7-8	TRBJ1-3	CASRTGQVSGNTIYF
TRBV19	TRBJ2-2	CASSTRILGELFF
TRBV5-4	TRBJ2-2	CASSSRTKTGAGELFF
TRBV6-5	TRBJ1-5	CASSVGGDQPQHF
TRBV5-4	TRBJ2-3	CASSIRTGGFADTQYF
TRBV7-2	TRBJ1-2	CASSPMRGKGYTF
TRBV30	TRBJ1-2	CAWSGGSDTGYGYTF
TRBV6-6	TRBJ1-2	CASSYRDRDNYGYTF
TRBV15	TRBJ2-1	CATSAGTSPNEQFF
TRBV12-5	TRBJ1-1	CASGFPTGMNTEAFF
TRBV2	TRBJ1-4	CASSGGLMEKLFF
TRBV5-1	TRBJ2-1	CASSFGRDRFYNEQFF
TRBV5-6	TRBJ1-1	CASSPDRVDEAFF
TRBV30	TRBJ1-2	CAWSVWSGGAYGYTF
TRBV5-5	TRBJ1-5	CASSLEGGNQPQHF
TRBV4-1	TRBJ2-2	CASSQVLGGLNTGELFF
TRBV6-5	TRBJ1-6	CASSLPSNRSPLHF
TRBV6-6	TRBJ2-7	CASSRSPGSANEQYF
TRBV4-1	TRBJ2-7	CASSQAIFGGSYEQYF
TRBV9	TRBJ1-1	CASSVGSAGGTEAFF
TRBV15	TRBJ2-1	CATPSSYNEQFF